The next 7 T cell receptor beta chains were all read from a single sample in a study of control samples from healthy donors and cancer patients. Data came from immunoSEQ multiplex PCR; TCRdb stores just in-frame clones and leaves some out. The table includes about 71,000 clones, about 90% detected once. The sample was PBMCs. These receptors all come from a man aged 55 to 69 with lung cancer.

This chain joins TRBV6-6 and TRBJ2-5, with D possibly matching TRBD2 (5 bases). The germline V gene encodes CDR1 MNHNY and CDR2 SVGAGI (reference sequence). This CDR3 has 15 amino acids. V was pared by 6 bases and J by 5 bases, with 19 bases between. The CDR3 spells CASRPRSKGGETQYF. In nucleotides, the CDR3 is TGTGCCAGCAGACCCCGATCAAAGGGCGGGGAGACCCAGTACTTC.

The V and J genes are TRBV6-5 and TRBJ1-6, with 10 nucleotides matching TRBD1. This CDR3 comprises 14 residues. Germline CDR1 is MNHEY and CDR2 is SVGAGI. Losses at the gene ends were 6 bases for V and 7 bases for J; bases not matched to a gene: 3. The CDR3 sequence: CASSGQGGNSPLHF. As DNA, the CDR3 is TGTGCCAGCAGCGGACAGGGGGGGAATTCACCCCTCCACTTT.

This rearrangement joins TRBV5-1 to TRBJ1-1; TRBD1 aligns across 7 bases. With V trimmed by 0 bases and J by 0 bases, 2 bases remained unmatched. Germline loops: CDR1 SGHRS, CDR2 YFSETQ. This CDR3 spans 15 amino acids. CDR3: CASSLGTGLNTEAFF. As DNA, the CDR3 is TGCGCCAGCAGCTTGGGGACAGGCCTGAACACTGAAGCTTTCTTT.

CDR3 sequence: CASSQGVIVTEAFF. As DNA, the CDR3 is TGTGCCAGCAGCCAAGGGGTGATAGTAACTGAAGCTTTCTTT. The chain has TRBV3-1 (or the pseudogene TRBV3-2) and TRBJ1-1; D remains ambiguous. This CDR3 has 14 residues. The germline V gene has CDR1 LGHDT and CDR2 YNNKEL (reference sequence). The V end was cut by 1 base, the J end by 5 bases, with 11 bases between.

The chain employs TRBV6-6 and TRBJ2-3; perhaps TRBD2 as D (5 bases). V gave up 1 base and J gave up 6 bases, with 8 bases separating them. In germline, CDR1 is MNHNY, CDR2 SVGAGI (reference sequence). CDR3 length equals 13 residues. The CDR3 coding sequence is TGTGCCAGCAGTTACTTTGGGGAGGATACGCAGTATTTT. It codes for CASSYFGEDTQYF.

This rearrangement joins TRBV24-1 to TRBJ1-5; tentatively, D is TRBD1 (5 bases). The germline V and J ends were trimmed by 2 bases and 9 bases, with 19 bases remaining between them. This CDR3 region has 16 residues. CDR1 and CDR2 (germline): KGHDR, SFDVKD. The CDR3 DNA is TGTGCCACCAGTGATTCCCGGCAGGGACTTTGGGGGCCCCAGCATTTT. Translation: CATSDSRQGLWGPQHF.

The chain carries TRBV7-9 and TRBJ1-3; a weak D match, TRBD1 (6 bases). The germline V gene has CDR1 SEHNR and CDR2 FQNEAQ (reference sequence). V lost 7 bases and J lost 5, with 21 bases in between. The CDR3 runs to 16 residues. The DNA of the CDR3 is TGTGCCAGCAACCTAAATACAGGGAAAGGGCGAAACACCATATATTTT. Protein sequence: CASNLNTGKGRNTIYF.